This T cell receptor beta chain was captured by sequencing in a study of cytomegalovirus exposure and HLA in healthy donors. Whole-study context: Counted in an early data release were some 81 million unique TCRs from HLA-typed donors.

From germline, CDR1 is GTSNPN and CDR2 SVGIG (reference sequence). V was trimmed by 4 bases and J by 0 bases, leaving 9 bases between them. The CDR3 runs to 14 residues. Study-wide findings and caveats: Researchers reported in a later analysis that common viral pathogens appeared linked to several top clusters. Many donors carried some public TCRs, although rarity characterized most TCR sequences. Reported results showed that the classifier diagnosed cytomegalovirus status with high specificity and sensitivity.

With 60 Vbeta and 13 Jbeta primers, the PCR was carried out. Measured with immunoSEQ multiplex PCR; TCRdb has only the in-frame clones, and not every one. The data show 180,000 or so clones, approximately 72% seen once. On this clone itself: Its antigen is unidentified.

This clonotype originated in a human donor in good health. The gene calls are TRBV30 and TRBJ2-2, with a possible D match to TRBD1 (5 bases). The sequencing input was PBMCs. CDR3 nucleotides: TGTGCCTGGAATAGGGGCTCGAACACCGGGGAGCTGTTTTTT. It specifies CAWNRGSNTGELFF.